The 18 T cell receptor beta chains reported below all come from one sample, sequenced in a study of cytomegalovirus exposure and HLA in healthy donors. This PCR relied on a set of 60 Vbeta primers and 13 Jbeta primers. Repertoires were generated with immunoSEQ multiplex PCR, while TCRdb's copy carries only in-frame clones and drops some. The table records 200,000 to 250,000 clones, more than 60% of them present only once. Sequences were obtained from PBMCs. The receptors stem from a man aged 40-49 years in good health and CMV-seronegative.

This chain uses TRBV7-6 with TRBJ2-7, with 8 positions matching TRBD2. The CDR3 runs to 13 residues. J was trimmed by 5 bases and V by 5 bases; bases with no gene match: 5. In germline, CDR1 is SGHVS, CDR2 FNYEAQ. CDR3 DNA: TGTGCCAGCAGCCTAGGCGGGGGGAACGAGCAGTACTTC. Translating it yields CASSLGGGNEQYF.

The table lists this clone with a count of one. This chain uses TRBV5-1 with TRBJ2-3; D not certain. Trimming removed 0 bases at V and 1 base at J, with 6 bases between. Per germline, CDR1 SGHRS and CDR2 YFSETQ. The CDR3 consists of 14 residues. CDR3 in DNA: TGCGCCAGCAGCTTGGAAAAGCGCACAGATACGCAGTATTTT. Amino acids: CASSLEKRTDTQYF. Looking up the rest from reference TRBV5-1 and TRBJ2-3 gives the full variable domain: KAGVTQTPRYLIKTRGQQVTLSCSPISGHRSVSWYQQTPGQGLQFLFEYFSETQRNKGNFPGRFSGRQFSNSRSEMNVSTLELGDSALYLCASSLEKRTDTQYFGPGTRLTVL.

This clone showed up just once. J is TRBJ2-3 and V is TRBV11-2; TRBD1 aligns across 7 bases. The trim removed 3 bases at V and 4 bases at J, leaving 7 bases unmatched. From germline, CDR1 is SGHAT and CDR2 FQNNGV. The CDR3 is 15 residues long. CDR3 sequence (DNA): TGTGCCAGCAGCTTGGCAGGGGGTCAGGCAGATACGCAGTATTTT. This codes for CASSLAGGQADTQYF.

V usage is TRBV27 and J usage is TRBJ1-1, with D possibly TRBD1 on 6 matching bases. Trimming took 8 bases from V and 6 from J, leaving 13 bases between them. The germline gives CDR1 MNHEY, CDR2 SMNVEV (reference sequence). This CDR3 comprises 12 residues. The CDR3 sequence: CASHRVGAEAFF. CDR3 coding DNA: TGTGCCAGCCACAGGGTTGGCGCTGAAGCTTTCTTT.

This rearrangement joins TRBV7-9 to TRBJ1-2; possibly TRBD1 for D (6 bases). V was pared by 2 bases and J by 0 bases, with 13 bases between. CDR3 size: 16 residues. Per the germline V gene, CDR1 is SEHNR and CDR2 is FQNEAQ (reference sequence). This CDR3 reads CASSLYWAGANYGYTF. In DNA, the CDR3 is TGTGCCAGCAGCTTATATTGGGCAGGGGCTAACTATGGCTACACCTTC.

The CDR3 region is CASSPSRGQPQHF. The DNA of the CDR3 is TGTGCCAGCAGTCCGAGCCGGGGGCAGCCCCAGCATTTT. The chain uses TRBV7-9 and TRBJ1-5, with D possibly matching TRBD1 (5 bases). Germline values: CDR1 SEHNR, CDR2 FQNEAQ (reference sequence). This CDR3 contains 13 residues. The V end lost 6 bases, the J end lost 7 bases, and 13 bases lay between the germline ends.

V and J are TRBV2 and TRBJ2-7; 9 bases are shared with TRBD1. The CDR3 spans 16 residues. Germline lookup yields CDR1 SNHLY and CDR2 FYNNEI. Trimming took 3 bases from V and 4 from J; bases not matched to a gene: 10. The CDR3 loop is CASSEGGDRDVYEQYF. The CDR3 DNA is TGTGCCAGCAGTGAGGGGGGGGACAGGGATGTTTACGAGCAGTACTTC.

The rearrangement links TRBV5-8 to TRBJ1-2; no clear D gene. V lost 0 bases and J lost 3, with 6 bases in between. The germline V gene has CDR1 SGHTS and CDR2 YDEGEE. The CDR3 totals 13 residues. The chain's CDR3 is CASSLGQYYGYTF. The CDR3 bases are TGTGCCAGCAGCTTGGGGCAGTACTATGGCTACACCTTC.

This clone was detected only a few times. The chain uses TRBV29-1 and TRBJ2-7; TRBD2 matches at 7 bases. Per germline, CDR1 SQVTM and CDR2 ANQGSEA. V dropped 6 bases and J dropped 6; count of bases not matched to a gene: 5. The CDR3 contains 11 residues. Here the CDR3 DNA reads TGCAGCGTACGGGACTACCCCGAGCAGTACTTC. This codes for CSVRDYPEQYF.

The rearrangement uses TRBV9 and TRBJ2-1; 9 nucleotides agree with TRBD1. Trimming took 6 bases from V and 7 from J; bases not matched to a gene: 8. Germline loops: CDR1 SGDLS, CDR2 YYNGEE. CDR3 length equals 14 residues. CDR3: CASTGGTGKNEQFF. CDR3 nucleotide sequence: TGTGCCAGCACCGGAGGGACAGGGAAGAATGAGCAGTTCTTC.

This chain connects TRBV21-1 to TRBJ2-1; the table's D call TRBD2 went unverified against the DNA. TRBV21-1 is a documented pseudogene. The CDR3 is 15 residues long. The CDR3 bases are TGTGCCAGCACGTTTCCGGGAGCTCTTGGCGCTGAGCAGTTCTTC. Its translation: CASTFPGALGAEQFF.

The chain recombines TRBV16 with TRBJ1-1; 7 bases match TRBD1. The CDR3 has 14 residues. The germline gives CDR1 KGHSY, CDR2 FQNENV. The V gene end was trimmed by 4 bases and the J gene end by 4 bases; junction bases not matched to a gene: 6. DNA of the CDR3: TGTGCCAGCAGCCTCGAGGGGGCTGGCACTGAAGCTTTCTTT. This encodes CASSLEGAGTEAFF.

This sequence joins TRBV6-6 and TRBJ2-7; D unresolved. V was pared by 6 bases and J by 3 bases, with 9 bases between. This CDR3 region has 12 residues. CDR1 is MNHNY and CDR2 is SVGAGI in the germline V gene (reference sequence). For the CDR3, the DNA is TGTGCCAGCAGGGCACCCCTCTACGAGCAGTACTTC. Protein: CASRAPLYEQYF.

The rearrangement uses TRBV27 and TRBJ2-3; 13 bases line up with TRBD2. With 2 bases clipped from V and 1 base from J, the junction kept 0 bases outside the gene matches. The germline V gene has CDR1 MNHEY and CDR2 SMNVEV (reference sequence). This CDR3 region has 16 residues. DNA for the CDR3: TGTGCCAGCAGTTTAGGACTAGCGGGGGGCACAGATACGCAGTATTTT. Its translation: CASSLGLAGGTDTQYF.

CDR3: CASRPSSGNTIYF. Here the CDR3 DNA reads TGCGCCAGCAGACCTAGCTCTGGAAACACCATATATTTT. The chain uses TRBV5-1 and TRBJ1-3; D remains ambiguous. Germline CDR1 and CDR2: SGHRS and YFSETQ. V lost 5 bases, J lost 0 bases, and 6 bases lay in between. The CDR3 has 13 residues.

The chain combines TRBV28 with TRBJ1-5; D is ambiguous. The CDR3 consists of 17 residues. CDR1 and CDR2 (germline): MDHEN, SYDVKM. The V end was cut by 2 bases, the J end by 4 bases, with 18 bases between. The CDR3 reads CASSLSVSTLRNQPQHF. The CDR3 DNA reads TGTGCCAGCAGTTTAAGTGTATCAACCCTTAGAAATCAGCCCCAGCATTTT.

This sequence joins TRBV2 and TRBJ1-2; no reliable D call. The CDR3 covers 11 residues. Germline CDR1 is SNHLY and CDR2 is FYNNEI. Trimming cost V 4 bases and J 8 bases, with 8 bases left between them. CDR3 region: CASSVGGGYTF. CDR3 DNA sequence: TGTGCCAGCAGTGTTGGCGGGGGCTACACCTTC.

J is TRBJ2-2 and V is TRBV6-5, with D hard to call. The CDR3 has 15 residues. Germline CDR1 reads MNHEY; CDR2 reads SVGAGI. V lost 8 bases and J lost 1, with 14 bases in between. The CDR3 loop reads CASQFLGENTGELFF. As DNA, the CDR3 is TGTGCCAGCCAGTTCTTGGGCGAGAACACCGGGGAGCTGTTTTTT.